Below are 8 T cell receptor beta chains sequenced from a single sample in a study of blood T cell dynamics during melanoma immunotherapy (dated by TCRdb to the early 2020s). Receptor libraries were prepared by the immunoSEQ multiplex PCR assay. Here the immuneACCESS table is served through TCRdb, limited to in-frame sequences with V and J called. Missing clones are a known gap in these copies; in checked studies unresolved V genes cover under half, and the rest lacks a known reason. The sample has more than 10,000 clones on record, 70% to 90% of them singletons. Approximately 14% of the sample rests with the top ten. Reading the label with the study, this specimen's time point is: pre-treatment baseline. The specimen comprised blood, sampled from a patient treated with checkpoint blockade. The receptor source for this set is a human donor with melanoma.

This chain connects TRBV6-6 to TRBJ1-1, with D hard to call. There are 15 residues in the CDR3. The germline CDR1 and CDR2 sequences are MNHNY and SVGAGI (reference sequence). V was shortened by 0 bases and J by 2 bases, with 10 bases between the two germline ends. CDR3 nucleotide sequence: TGTGCCAGCAGTTACTCCCTACCCTCCAACACTGAAGCTTTCTTT. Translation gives CASSYSLPSNTEAFF.

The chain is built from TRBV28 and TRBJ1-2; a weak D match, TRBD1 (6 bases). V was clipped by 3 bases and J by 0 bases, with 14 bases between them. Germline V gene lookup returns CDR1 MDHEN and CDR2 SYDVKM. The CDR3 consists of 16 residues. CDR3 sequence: CASSLPLDRANYGYTF. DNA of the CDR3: TGTGCCAGCAGTTTGCCCCTGGACAGAGCTAACTATGGCTACACCTTC.

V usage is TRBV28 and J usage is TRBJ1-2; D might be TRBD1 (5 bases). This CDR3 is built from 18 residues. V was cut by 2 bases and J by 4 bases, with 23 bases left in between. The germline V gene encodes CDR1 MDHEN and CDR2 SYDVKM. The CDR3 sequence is CASSLGGAALRASYGYTF. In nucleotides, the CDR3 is TGTGCCAGCAGTTTAGGTGGGGCGGCCCTCCGAGCTTCCTATGGCTACACCTTC.

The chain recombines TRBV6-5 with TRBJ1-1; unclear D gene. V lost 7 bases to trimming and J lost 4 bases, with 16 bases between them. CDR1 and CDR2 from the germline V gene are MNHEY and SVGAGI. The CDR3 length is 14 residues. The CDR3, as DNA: TGTGCCAGCACCGCCTCACTAGAGGGCACTGAAGCTTTCTTT. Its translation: CASTASLEGTEAFF.

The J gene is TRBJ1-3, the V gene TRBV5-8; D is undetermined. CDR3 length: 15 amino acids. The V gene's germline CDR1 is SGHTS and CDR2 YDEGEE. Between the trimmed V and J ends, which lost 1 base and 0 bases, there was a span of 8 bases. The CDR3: CASSLRTGSGNTIYF. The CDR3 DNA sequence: TGTGCCAGCAGCTTGAGGACGGGCTCTGGAAACACCATATATTTT.

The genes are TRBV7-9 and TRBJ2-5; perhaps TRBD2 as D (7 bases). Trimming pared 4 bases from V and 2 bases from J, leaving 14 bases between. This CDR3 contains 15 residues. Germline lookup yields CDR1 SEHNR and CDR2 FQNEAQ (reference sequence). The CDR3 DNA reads TGTGCCAGCAGCTCGTGGGGGGGCCCTCAAGAGACCCAGTACTTC. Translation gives CASSSWGGPQETQYF.

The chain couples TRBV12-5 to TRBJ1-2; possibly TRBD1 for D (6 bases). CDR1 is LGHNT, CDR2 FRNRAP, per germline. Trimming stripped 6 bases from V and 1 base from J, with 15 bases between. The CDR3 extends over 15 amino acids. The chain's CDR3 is CASGGGQLINYGYTF. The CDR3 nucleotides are TGTGCTAGTGGGGGAGGACAGCTGATTAACTATGGCTACACCTTC.

CDR3 in DNA: TGCAGCGTCGGAGGGGCGGGGGGGCAGGAGACCCAGTACTTC. It specifies CSVGGAGGQETQYF. The gene calls are TRBV29-1 and TRBJ2-5; 9 bases align to TRBD2. The CDR3 is 14 amino acids. From germline, CDR1 is SQVTM and CDR2 ANQGSEA. V trimming: 6 bases; J trimming: 5 bases; junction bases outside the gene matches: 10.